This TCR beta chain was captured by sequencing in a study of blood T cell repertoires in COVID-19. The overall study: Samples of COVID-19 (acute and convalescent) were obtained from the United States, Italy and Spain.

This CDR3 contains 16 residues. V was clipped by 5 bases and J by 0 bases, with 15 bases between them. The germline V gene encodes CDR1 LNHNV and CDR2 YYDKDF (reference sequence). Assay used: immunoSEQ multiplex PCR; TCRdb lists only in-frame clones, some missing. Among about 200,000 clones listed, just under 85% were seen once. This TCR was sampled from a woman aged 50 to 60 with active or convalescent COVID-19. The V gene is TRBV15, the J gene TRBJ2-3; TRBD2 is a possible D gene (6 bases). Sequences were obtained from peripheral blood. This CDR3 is CATSPGADYSTDTQYF. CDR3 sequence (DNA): TGTGCCACCAGCCCCGGGGCGGACTATAGCACAGATACGCAGTATTTT.